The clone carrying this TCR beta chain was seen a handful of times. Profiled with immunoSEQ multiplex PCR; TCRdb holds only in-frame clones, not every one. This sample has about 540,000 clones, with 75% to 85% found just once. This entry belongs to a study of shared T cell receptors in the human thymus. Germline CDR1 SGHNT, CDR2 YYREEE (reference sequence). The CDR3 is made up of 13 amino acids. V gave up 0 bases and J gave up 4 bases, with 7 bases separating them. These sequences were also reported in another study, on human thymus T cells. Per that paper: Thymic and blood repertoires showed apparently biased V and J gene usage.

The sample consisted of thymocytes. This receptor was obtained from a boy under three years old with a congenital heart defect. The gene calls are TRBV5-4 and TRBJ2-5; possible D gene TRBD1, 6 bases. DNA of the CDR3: TGTGCCAGCAGCTTGGCGACAGGAGAGACCCAGTACTTC. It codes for CASSLATGETQYF.